The T cell receptor (beta chain) under discussion was sequenced for a study of beta chain features in type 1 diabetes. Turning to the study itself: No age, gender or cell yield differences were seen between patients and healthy donors. The samples had around 98 million sorted cells examined in all.

This clone was seen ten or more times. Its antigen is undetermined. Study results and caveats: The naive, central memory and Treg TCRB repertoires of patients appeared to be more similar to one another than those of healthy donors.

The entirety of the isolated RNA underwent reverse transcription, so expressed TCRB transcripts were sequenced. Method: immunoSEQ multiplex PCR; TCRdb's copy keeps in-frame clones and lacks some. The data show approximately 150,000 clones, with about a tenth seen just once and about 0.6% held by the top ten. This CDR3 has 15 residues. Trimming removed 3 bases from V and 6 bases from J; junction bases left unmatched: 6. In germline, CDR1 is LNHNV, CDR2 YYDKDF (reference sequence). This clonotype originated in a woman between 35 and 50 years old in good health. The specimen sequenced was central memory CD4+ T cells from blood. The chain uses TRBV15 and TRBJ2-1, with 9 nucleotides matching TRBD1. The DNA for the CDR3 is TGTGCCACCAGCAGTGCCGGGACAGGGAGCAATGAGCAGTTCTTC. This codes for CATSSAGTGSNEQFF.